These 14 T cell receptor beta chains came from one sample sequenced in a study of untreated major depressive disorder. Some clones are missing from TCRdb's copy, which holds only in-frame ones; the method was immunoSEQ multiplex PCR. The sample lists around 20,000 clones, approximately 92% seen once, with roughly 0.31% in the top ten. The sequencing sample was made of CD4+ T cells from PBMCs. All receptors derive from a man between 25 and 39 years old in good health.

The chain recombines TRBV27 with TRBJ2-6, with D hard to call. CDR1 MNHEY and CDR2 SMNVEV come from the germline V gene (reference sequence). The CDR3 sequence is 15 residues long. Trimming removed 4 bases from V and 6 bases from J, with 13 bases in between. The CDR3 is CASSSPSRTANVLTF. In DNA, the CDR3 is TGTGCCAGCAGTTCCCCCTCTCGAACGGCCAACGTCCTGACTTTC.

The chain uses TRBV6-1 and TRBJ2-5, with 9 nucleotides matching TRBD1. Germline V lookup: CDR1 MNHNS, CDR2 SASEGT. The CDR3 covers 13 residues. V lost 8 bases to trimming and J lost 7 bases; unmatched junction nucleotides: 8. CDR3 loop: CASGTGWFGTQYF. CDR3 nucleotide sequence: TGTGCCAGCGGGACAGGGTGGTTTGGGACCCAGTACTTC.

The chain is built from TRBV5-1 and TRBJ2-2; the match to TRBD1 covers 7 bases. The CDR3 extends over 13 amino acids. V trimming: 4 bases; J trimming: 8 bases; junction bases outside the gene matches: 5. Germline CDR1 and CDR2: SGHRS and YFSETQ. DNA of the CDR3: TGCGCCAGCAGCCGTACAGGGGATGGGGAGCTGTTTTTT. Translated: CASSRTGDGELFF.

The V and J genes are TRBV5-1 and TRBJ2-1; tentatively, D is TRBD1 (6 bases). This CDR3 is 14 amino acids long. V lost 4 bases and J 4 bases, leaving 12 bases between the germline ends. The germline V gene has CDR1 SGHRS and CDR2 YFSETQ. The CDR3 nucleotides read TGCGCCAGCAGCCTAAGACAGGCTTACAATGAGCAGTTCTTC. It encodes CASSLRQAYNEQFF.

This clone was counted a single time. The chain carries TRBV2 and TRBJ1-1; 9 bases agree with TRBD1. Trimming removed 6 bases from V and 1 base from J; junction bases left unmatched: 6. Germline V gene data show CDR1 as SNHLY and CDR2 as FYNNEI. CDR3 length: 15 amino acids. The CDR3 DNA reads TGTGCCAGCAGCCCGGACAGGGGAGGGAACACTGAAGCTTTCTTT. Protein: CASSPDRGGNTEAFF.

The rearrangement joins TRBV15 to TRBJ2-3, with D unclear. CDR3 length: 13 amino acids. CDR1 is LNHNV and CDR2 is YYDKDF in the germline V gene (reference sequence). The V gene lost 2 bases and the J gene lost 3 bases, with 6 bases spanning the gap. In DNA form, the CDR3 reads TGTGCCACCAGCAGACCACGGACAGATACGCAGTATTTT. Protein sequence: CATSRPRTDTQYF.

The chain recombines TRBV9 with TRBJ1-2, with D possibly matching TRBD1 (5 bases). Germline values: CDR1 SGDLS, CDR2 YYNGEE. The CDR3 contains 13 residues. V was shortened by 4 bases and J by 6 bases, with 13 bases between the two germline ends. The CDR3 region has the DNA TGTGCCAGCAGCCCAAGACAGCCCAATGGCTACACCTTC. Translated: CASSPRQPNGYTF.

The chain carries TRBV7-3 and TRBJ2-2, with 9 positions matching TRBD2. V lost 0 bases, J lost 5 bases, and 10 bases stayed unmatched. CDR1 is SGHTA, CDR2 FQGTGA, per germline. This CDR3 region has 18 residues. CDR3 DNA sequence: TGTGCCAGCAGCTTAACACCACCCGGGAGCGGGAGGACCGGGGAGCTGTTTTTT. It encodes CASSLTPPGSGRTGELFF.

The V call is TRBV7-2, the J call TRBJ2-5; D uncertain. Deletions cut 0 bases from V and 3 bases from J, with 2 bases between. This CDR3 has 12 residues. Germline V gene lookup returns CDR1 SGHTA and CDR2 FQGNSA. The CDR3 coding sequence is TGTGCCAGCAGCTTAGCCAAAGAGACCCAGTACTTC. Translated: CASSLAKETQYF.

CDR3 region: CATSPRRQTSNQPQHF. The CDR3 nucleotides are TGTGCCACCAGCCCCCGGCGACAGACCTCCAATCAGCCCCAGCATTTT. The chain carries TRBV15 and TRBJ1-5, with a tentative D call TRBD1 (5 bases). Germline CDR1 is LNHNV and CDR2 is YYDKDF (reference sequence). Trimming removed 5 bases at V and 3 bases at J, with 17 bases between. The CDR3 totals 16 residues.

Regarding this clone: Other DNA sequences in this sample translate to the same CDR3. V and J are TRBV19 and TRBJ2-6, with a weak D call TRBD1 (5 bases). Trimming left V 3 bases short and J 4 bases short, with 10 bases between. The germline gives CDR1 LNHDA, CDR2 SQIVND (reference sequence). The CDR3 sequence is 15 residues long. The CDR3 is CASSIDRAGANVLTF. The DNA for the CDR3 is TGTGCCAGTAGTATCGACAGAGCCGGGGCCAACGTCCTGACTTTC.

This chain uses TRBV9 with TRBJ2-4, with TRBD2 as a possible D gene (6 bases). V lost 0 bases to trimming and J lost 1 base, with 11 bases between them. Germline V CDR1 and CDR2: SGDLS, YYNGEE. This CDR3 spans 16 amino acids. The CDR3 loop reads CASSVVRGKAKNIQYF. The DNA of the CDR3 is TGTGCCAGCAGCGTAGTTCGCGGGAAGGCCAAAAACATTCAGTACTTC.

This rearrangement joins TRBV5-4 to TRBJ2-5, with 12 bases aligning to TRBD2. This CDR3 region has 14 residues. Losses at the gene ends were 3 bases for V and 10 bases for J; bases not matched to a gene: 7. In germline, CDR1 is SGHNT, CDR2 YYREEE (reference sequence). CDR3 amino acids: CASSSPTSGSNQYF. The CDR3, as DNA: TGTGCCAGCAGCTCCCCGACTAGCGGGAGTAACCAGTACTTC.

The gene calls are TRBV6-6 and TRBJ2-2; TRBD2 agrees at 10 bases. The CDR3 has 15 residues. Trimming removed 4 bases from V and 7 bases from J; junction bases left unmatched: 6. CDR1 and CDR2 (germline): MNHNY, SVGAGI (reference sequence). The CDR3 DNA sequence: TGTGCCAGCAGTTTGTCTAGCGGGAGTGTCGGGGAGCTGTTTTTT. Its protein is CASSLSSGSVGELFF.